This TCR beta chain was sequenced in a study of brain T cells in children with intractable seizures. Overall study findings and caveats: Patients' HCMV serostatus was unknown; virus specificity rests on CDR3 similarity alone. Absence of clones before surgery may stem from lower sequencing depth.

Sequencing was performed with immunoSEQ multiplex PCR; in TCRdb, only in-frame clones are kept and a portion is missing. Among about 41,000 clones listed, around nine tenths were seen once. V lost 7 bases and J lost 8; bases outside the gene matches: 16. This CDR3 has 16 residues. The V gene's germline CDR1 is KGHDR and CDR2 SFDVKD. On this clone itself: Its antigen is not known.

V gene TRBV24-1 combines with J gene TRBJ1-2; TRBD1 aligns across 9 bases. The TCR comes from a girl aged 2 to 10 with tuberous sclerosis and intractable seizures. Sample: peripheral blood, taken at surgery. CDR3 sequence (DNA): TGTGCCACCAGAGATGGGACAGGGAGAGTAGGAGAGGGCTACACCTTC. This codes for CATRDGTGRVGEGYTF.